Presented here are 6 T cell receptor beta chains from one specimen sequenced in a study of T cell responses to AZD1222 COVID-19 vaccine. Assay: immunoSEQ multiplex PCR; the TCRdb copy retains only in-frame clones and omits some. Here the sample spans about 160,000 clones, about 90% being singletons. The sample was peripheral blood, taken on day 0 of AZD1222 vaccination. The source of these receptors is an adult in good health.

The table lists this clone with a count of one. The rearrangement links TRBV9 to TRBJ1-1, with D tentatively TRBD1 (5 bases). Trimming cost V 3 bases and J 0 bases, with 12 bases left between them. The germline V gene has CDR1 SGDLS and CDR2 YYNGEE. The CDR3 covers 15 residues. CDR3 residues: CASSGDGIMNTEAFF. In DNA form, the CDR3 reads TGTGCCAGCAGCGGGGACGGAATTATGAACACTGAAGCTTTCTTT.

The CDR3 protein is CAGGSGPGHTQYF. The CDR3, as DNA: TGTGCCGGGGGGAGCGGACCGGGTCATACGCAGTATTTT. V gene TRBV27 combines with J gene TRBJ2-3; possibly TRBD2 for D (6 bases). Looked up from germline, CDR1 is MNHEY and CDR2 is SMNVEV (reference sequence). The CDR3 loop spans 13 amino acids. V lost 11 bases to trimming and J lost 7 bases, with 19 bases between them.

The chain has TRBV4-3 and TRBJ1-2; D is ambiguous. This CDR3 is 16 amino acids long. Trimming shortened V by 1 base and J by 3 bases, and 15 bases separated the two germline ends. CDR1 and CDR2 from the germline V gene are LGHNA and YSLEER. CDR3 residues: CASSQGWNKADYGYTF. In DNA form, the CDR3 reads TGCGCCAGCAGCCAAGGATGGAACAAGGCAGACTATGGCTACACCTTC.

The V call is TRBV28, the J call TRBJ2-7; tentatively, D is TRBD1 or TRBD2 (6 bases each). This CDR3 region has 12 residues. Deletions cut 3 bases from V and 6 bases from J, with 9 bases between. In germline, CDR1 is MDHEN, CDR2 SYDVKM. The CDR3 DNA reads TGTGCCAGCAGTTTTAGGGGGGCCGAGCAGTACTTC. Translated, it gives CASSFRGAEQYF.

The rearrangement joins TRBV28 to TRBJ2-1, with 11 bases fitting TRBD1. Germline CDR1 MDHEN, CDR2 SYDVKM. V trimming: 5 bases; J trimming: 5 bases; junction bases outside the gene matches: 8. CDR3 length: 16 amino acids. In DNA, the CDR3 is TGTGCCAGCAGTCCTCCGGGACAGGGGGTGAACAATGAGCAGTTCTTC. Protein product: CASSPPGQGVNNEQFF.

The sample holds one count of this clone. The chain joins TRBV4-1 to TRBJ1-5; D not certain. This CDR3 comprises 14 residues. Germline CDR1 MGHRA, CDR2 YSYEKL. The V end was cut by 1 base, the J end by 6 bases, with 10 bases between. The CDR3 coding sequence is TGCGCCAGCAGCCAAGGATTAGTTCTTCAGCCCCAGCATTTT. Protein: CASSQGLVLQPQHF.